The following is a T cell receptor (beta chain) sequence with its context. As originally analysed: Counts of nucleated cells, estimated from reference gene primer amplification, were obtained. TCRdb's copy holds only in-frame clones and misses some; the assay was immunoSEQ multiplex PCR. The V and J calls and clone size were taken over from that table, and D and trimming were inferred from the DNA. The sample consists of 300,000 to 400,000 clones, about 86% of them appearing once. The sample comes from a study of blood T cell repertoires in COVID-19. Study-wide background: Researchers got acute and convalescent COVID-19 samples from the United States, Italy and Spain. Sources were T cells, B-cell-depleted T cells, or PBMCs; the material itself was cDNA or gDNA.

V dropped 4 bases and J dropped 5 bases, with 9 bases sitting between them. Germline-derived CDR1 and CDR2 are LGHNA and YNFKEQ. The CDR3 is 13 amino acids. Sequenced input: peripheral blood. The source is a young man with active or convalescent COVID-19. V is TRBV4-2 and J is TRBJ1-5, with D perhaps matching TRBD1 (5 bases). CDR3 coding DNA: TGTGCCAGCAGCCGCGACAGAGATCAGCCCCAGCATTTT. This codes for CASSRDRDQPQHF.